The source of this T cell receptor (beta chain) is a study of T cell responses to AZD1222 COVID-19 vaccine. Overall study context: Investigators merged groups given second doses at roughly 4 or roughly 12 weeks. General study points: White British donors predominated, females outnumbered males, and clonal diversity was possibly underestimated. Two AZD1222 doses significantly raised spike-specific TCR breadth and depth over controls. Only a handful of AZD1222 recipients, several in all, had baseline seropositivity.

The CDR3 consists of 19 residues. The J segment lost 4 bases and the V segment lost 6 bases, leaving 14 bases of the junction unmatched. The germline V gene encodes CDR1 PRHDT and CDR2 FYEKMQ (reference sequence). Of note for this clone: Its antigen is not identified.

Method: immunoSEQ multiplex PCR; TCRdb's copy keeps in-frame clones and lacks some. The sample comprises about 150,000 clones, almost 95% of which are singletons, and less than 2.5% rests with the top ten. Sequencing used peripheral blood, obtained on day 0 of AZD1222 vaccination. This receptor was taken from an adult in good health. The chain joins TRBV13 to TRBJ2-3, with TRBD2 matching over 15 bases. The CDR3 DNA reads as TGTGCCAGCAGTCGTAGGACTAGCGGGGGGGCCCTTAGCGCAGATACGCAGTATTTT. Translating gives CASSRRTSGGALSADTQYF.